These 17 T cell receptor beta chains were all obtained from the same sample, sequenced in a study of radiation and T cells in renal cell carcinoma. The assay was immunoSEQ multiplex PCR, and TCRdb's table has in-frame clones only and misses some. The sample lists about 90,000 clones, 85% occurring once. The time point is: blood 4 weeks post-SBRT, at nephrectomy. Treatment denoted: 15 Gy SBRT to primary tumor, nephrectomy 4 weeks later. The material sequenced was blood, taken from a patient whose treatment included radiotherapy and nephrectomy. These receptor sequences come from a man between 45 and 60 years old with renal cell carcinoma.

The genes are TRBV11-3 and TRBJ2-3; tentative D call: TRBD2 (5 bases). The CDR3 covers 14 residues. V was clipped by 2 bases and J by 3 bases, with 9 bases between them. Germline V gene sequence: CDR1 SGHNT, CDR2 YENEEA. As DNA, the CDR3 is TGTGCCAGCAGCTTACCCGGGGTAACAGATACGCAGTATTTT. Encoded protein: CASSLPGVTDTQYF.

This clone was observed once. V is TRBV5-1 and J is TRBJ1-4; D ambiguous. Trimming left V 2 bases short and J 0 bases short, with 5 bases between. Per the germline V gene, CDR1 is SGHRS and CDR2 is YFSETQ. This CDR3 is 14 amino acids long. CDR3 DNA: TGCGCCAGCAGCTTACAGACAACTAATGAAAAACTGTTTTTT. This gives the protein CASSLQTTNEKLFF.

The chain uses TRBV7-9 and TRBJ1-5; D remains unclear. The V end lost 5 bases, the J end lost 7 bases, and 15 bases lay between the germline ends. Per the germline V gene, CDR1 is SEHNR and CDR2 is FQNEAQ (reference sequence). The CDR3 covers 14 residues. CDR3: CASSRNSDHQPQHF. The CDR3 DNA reads TGTGCCAGCAGCCGTAACAGTGATCACCAGCCCCAGCATTTT.

CDR3 sequence: CASSPQASEGNQPQHF. The CDR3 DNA is TGTGCCAGCTCACCCCAGGCCAGCGAGGGCAATCAGCCCCAGCATTTT. This rearrangement joins TRBV18 to TRBJ1-5; unclear D gene. The CDR3 is 16 residues long. V lost 3 bases and J lost 2, with 14 bases in between. The germline V gene encodes CDR1 KGHSH and CDR2 LQKENI.

The CDR3 nucleotides are TGCGCCAGCAGCAAGGGCGCAGGTAGCTCCTATAATTCACCCCTCCACTTT. Encoded protein: CASSKGAGSSYNSPLHF. This sequence joins TRBV4-3 and TRBJ1-6; D unresolved. Germline V gene lookup returns CDR1 LGHNA and CDR2 YSLEER. The V end was cut by 5 bases, the J end by 0 bases, with 14 bases between. The CDR3 is 17 amino acids.

This clone is large within its sample. The genes are TRBV7-9 and TRBJ1-4, with D hard to call. The CDR3 runs 14 residues. Germline values: CDR1 SEHNR, CDR2 FQNEAQ (reference sequence). With 0 bases removed from V and 8 bases from J, the gap between germline ends came to 10 bases. The CDR3 loop reads CASSLADVREKLFF. In DNA, the CDR3 is TGTGCCAGCAGCTTAGCGGACGTGCGCGAAAAACTGTTTTTT.

The chain is built from TRBV14 and TRBJ2-7; the match to TRBD2 covers 8 bases. CDR1 SGHDN and CDR2 FVKESK come from the germline V gene. After removal of 1 base from V and 0 bases from J, the junction contained 5 bases not matched to a gene. CDR3 length: 16 amino acids. For the CDR3, the DNA is TGTGCCAGCAGCCAAGCAGGGCGGGGGGACTCCTACGAGCAGTACTTC. Its translation: CASSQAGRGDSYEQYF.

The chain has TRBV7-2 and TRBJ2-3; no clear D gene. CDR3 length equals 14 residues. Between the trimmed V and J ends, which lost 5 bases and 4 bases, there was a span of 13 bases. Germline CDR1 is SGHTA and CDR2 is FQGNSA. In nucleotides, the CDR3 is TGTGCCAGCAGCCGGGCCACTGGGGCAGATACGCAGTATTTT. Residues: CASSRATGADTQYF.

The gene calls are TRBV7-9 and TRBJ1-5, with 9 nucleotides matching TRBD1. Looked up from germline, CDR1 is SEHNR and CDR2 is FQNEAQ (reference sequence). The CDR3 spans 17 residues. V lost 5 bases, J lost 2 bases, and 10 bases stayed unmatched. CDR3 amino acids: CASSHSRTGDRNQPQHF. In nucleotides, the CDR3 is TGTGCCAGCAGCCATAGCCGGACAGGGGATCGCAATCAGCCCCAGCATTTT. The variable domain in full, with the rest retrieved from reference TRBV7-9 and TRBJ1-5, is DTGVSQNPRHKITKRGQNVTFRCDPISEHNRLYWYRQTLGQGPEFLTYFQNEAQLEKSRLLSDRFSAERPKGSFSTLEIQRTEQGDSAMYLCASSHSRTGDRNQPQHFGDGTRLSIL.

The rearrangement links TRBV7-2 to TRBJ2-1; D may match TRBD1 or TRBD2 (5 bases each). The CDR3 has 14 amino acids. From germline, CDR1 is SGHTA and CDR2 FQGNSA. The V gene lost 3 bases and the J gene lost 4 bases, with 10 bases spanning the gap. The CDR3 protein is CASSLVGTYNEQFF. CDR3 coding DNA: TGTGCCAGCAGCTTGGTCGGGACGTACAATGAGCAGTTCTTC.

The CDR3 reads CASSQERNTGELFF. CDR3 DNA sequence: TGTGCCAGCAGCCAAGAAAGGAACACCGGGGAGCTGTTTTTT. The chain recombines TRBV4-2 with TRBJ2-2; D ambiguous. Per the germline V gene, CDR1 is LGHNA and CDR2 is YNFKEQ. The ends were cut back, 0 bases at V and 1 base at J, with 3 bases in the middle. This CDR3 contains 14 residues.

The V call is TRBV5-5, the J call TRBJ1-5; 9 bases are a match to TRBD1. V gave up 4 bases and J gave up 2 bases; unmatched junction bases: 4. CDR3 size: 15 residues. Germline loops: CDR1 SGHKS, CDR2 YYEKEE (reference sequence). This CDR3 reads CASSARTGGNQPQHF. The DNA of the CDR3 is TGTGCCAGCAGCGCCCGGACAGGGGGCAATCAGCCCCAGCATTTT.

Details on this clone: The same CDR3 also results from other DNA sequences found in this sample. Here the CDR3 DNA reads TGCGCCAGCAGCTTGAGTGGGGGGAACACTGAAGCTTTCTTT. Protein product: CASSLSGGNTEAFF. The rearrangement links TRBV5-1 to TRBJ1-1; maybe TRBD1 (5 bases). This CDR3 spans 14 amino acids. The V end lost 1 base, the J end lost 1 base, and 8 bases lay between the germline ends. Germline values: CDR1 SGHRS, CDR2 YFSETQ.

The rearrangement joins TRBV10-3 to TRBJ2-7; D uncertain. Germline assignment: CDR1 ENHRY and CDR2 SYGVKD. The CDR3 sequence is 17 residues long. The V and J ends lost 0 bases and 1 base respectively, with 16 bases between them. The CDR3 nucleotides read TGTGCCATCAGTGAGTCGGGAAGGGATTTGGGATCCTACGAGCAGTACTTC. It specifies CAISESGRDLGSYEQYF.

V is TRBV5-1 and J is TRBJ2-7; 7 bases line up with TRBD1. This CDR3 is 15 amino acids long. Germline V lookup: CDR1 SGHRS, CDR2 YFSETQ. The junction had 6 bases not matched to a gene; V was cut back by 2 bases and J by 1 base. CDR3 region: CASSFGQVKSYEQYF. In DNA form, the CDR3 reads TGCGCCAGCAGCTTTGGACAGGTAAAATCCTACGAGCAGTACTTC.

This clone was picked up one time. The rearrangement links TRBV7-9 to TRBJ2-2, with D possibly matching TRBD2 (6 bases). Germline CDR1 and CDR2: SEHNR and FQNEAQ (reference sequence). This CDR3 region has 13 residues. The V gene lost 7 bases and the J gene lost 7 bases, with 13 bases spanning the gap. The CDR3 DNA reads TGTGCCAGCATGAAACTAGCTAACGGGGAGCTGTTTTTT. This sequence encodes CASMKLANGELFF.

The V gene is TRBV7-2, the J gene TRBJ2-6, with TRBD1 matching 7 bases. Germline CDR1 and CDR2: SGHTA and FQGNSA. CDR3 size: 17 residues. V gave up 5 bases and J gave up 0 bases; unmatched junction bases: 7. CDR3 loop: CASSVGQVHSGANVLTF. DNA for the CDR3: TGTGCCAGCAGCGTAGGACAGGTGCACTCTGGGGCCAACGTCCTGACTTTC.